A selection of T cell receptor beta chains follows, all from one sample in a study of T cells expressing NK-cell markers. TCRdb re-called the 5' RACE reads and gives one entry per CDR3 protein, without DNA. Its table lists 450,000 to 600,000 distinct CDR3 sequences. The sample consisted of blood T cells: a sorted CD56 or NKG2C T cell subset, CD4+ or CD8+ T cells, or bulk PBMC T cells (not recorded which). The receptors were gathered from a young man in good health. Each CDR3 is given with its conserved first and last residue. Each record gives: V gene, J gene, CDR3 protein.

>TRBV6-1|TRBJ2-1
CASSPRRGRAYNEQFF
>TRBV7-2|TRBJ2-7
CASSLSDYEQYF
>TRBV4-1|TRBJ2-1
CASSQDQVGQGFRWQFF
>TRBV25-1|TRBJ2-3
CASSDLAPRPYTQYF
>TRBV11-1|TRBJ2-1
CARTSPGTLHCGSSYNEQFF
>TRBV6-1|TRBJ1-1
CASSPPGRANTEAFF
>TRBV19|TRBJ2-5
CASRRQGQETQYF
>TRBV4-3|TRBJ2-1
CASSPRAAGGVNEQFF
>TRBV30|TRBJ2-7
CAWTRSAAWYF
>TRBV5-1|TRBJ1-4
CASSSTGASEKLFF
>TRBV7-2|TRBJ2-7
CASSSRGTSGYEQYF
>TRBV5-1|TRBJ2-1
CASSGHPTTTLTGESTYNEQFF
>TRBV5-1|TRBJ1-1
CASSLQGYPEAFF
>TRBV20-1|TRBJ2-5
CSARPMLAGQETQYF
>TRBV6-1|TRBJ2-3
CASRGPDTQYF
>TRBV7-8|TRBJ2-5
CASSSITYQETQYF
>TRBV4-3|TRBJ1-1
CASSPFVGTEAFF
>TRBV24-1|TRBJ2-1
CATSPPDRNNEQFF
>TRBV6-5|TRBJ2-1
CASSYSVPGDQRGMEQFF
>TRBV12-3/TRBV12-4|TRBJ1-1
CASRQGWKTEAFF
>TRBV6-2/TRBV6-3|TRBJ2-5
CASSYSTSGSVETQYF
>TRBV7-9|TRBJ1-1
CASSNRTGIGTEAFF
>TRBV29-1|TRBJ2-1
CSVGLAGGISSYNEQFF
>TRBV4-3|TRBJ2-5
CASSQDWSTGQETQYF
>TRBV20-1|TRBJ2-1
CSARLAREQFF
>TRBV10-3|TRBJ2-2
CAIKPGTRGSIGELFF
>TRBV15|TRBJ2-1
CATTGLAGDNEQFF
>TRBV11-2|TRBJ2-2
CASSTARTGELFF
>TRBV7-9|TRBJ2-1
CASSSLAGSSYNEQFF
>TRBV7-2|TRBJ2-3
CASSLGGSATDTQYF
>TRBV12-3/TRBV12-4|TRBJ1-1
CASSIPPESEAFF
>TRBV12-3/TRBV12-4|TRBJ2-2
CASSLGGGGELFF
>TRBV3-1|TRBJ2-7
CASSQYSGNSYEQYF
>TRBV29-1|TRBJ1-2
CSVEVRTILSYGYTF
>TRBV6-2/TRBV6-3|TRBJ1-6
CASSYRGHSDSPLHF
>TRBV6-6|TRBJ1-2
CASRDRLSYGYTF
>TRBV9|TRBJ2-2
CASSVTSAGTGELFF
>TRBV5-1|TRBJ1-1
CASSPDGSNTEAFF
>TRBV6-1|TRBJ2-2
CATRPGQGAAGELFF
>TRBV7-9|TRBJ2-7
CASGPYTGLSYEQYF